This TCR beta chain came from a study of blood T cell repertoires in COVID-19. Across the study: The United States, Italy and Spain supplied acute and convalescent COVID-19 samples.

Germline CDR1 and CDR2: KGHSH and LQKENI. V lost 3 bases and J lost 7; bases outside the gene matches: 5. The CDR3 runs to 13 residues. Assay used: immunoSEQ multiplex PCR; TCRdb lists only in-frame clones, some missing. The data show approximately 68,000 clones, about 88% seen once. The J gene is TRBJ1-2, the V gene TRBV18, with TRBD1 identical over 7 bases. This receptor was taken from a man in his 70s with active or convalescent COVID-19. The sample comprised peripheral blood. The CDR3 loop reads CASSPQQGPGYTF. The CDR3 DNA is TGTGCCAGCTCACCTCAACAGGGGCCTGGCTACACCTTC.